Sequencing of this T cell receptor beta chain was carried out in a study of beta chain features in type 1 diabetes. Only a few counts were recorded for this clone. Its target is unknown. One heparinised blood draw averaging roughly 120 mL was given by each donor. Staining for CD45RO/CCR7/CD25/CD127/CD95/CD27 allowed sorting of CD4+ naive, central memory, regulatory and stem cell-like memory cells. Findings of the study overall: The naive, central memory and Treg TCRB repertoires looked more alike in patients than they did in healthy donors. In type 1 diabetes patients, VDJ junctions had fewer insertions; deletions at these junctions were more frequent.

Reverse transcribing all isolated RNA meant expressed TCRB transcripts were sequenced. TCRdb's copy holds only in-frame clones and misses some; the assay was immunoSEQ multiplex PCR. The repertoire has under 450,000 clones, approximately 15% of them found once; the top ten carry approximately 0.019%. The CDR3 sequence is 15 residues long. J lost 8 bases, V lost 9 bases, and 16 bases had no gene match. CDR1 is WNHNN and CDR2 is SYGVQD in the germline V gene (reference sequence). Input material: naive CD4+ T cells from blood. The chain links TRBV10-1 to TRBJ2-1; 7 nucleotides line up with TRBD2. The sequence was obtained from a woman aged 18-29 years in good health. CDR3 bases: TGCGCCAGGCCGAAGGCGCGGGAGAGGATCTATGAGCAGTTCTTC. It specifies CARPKARERIYEQFF.